These T cell receptor beta chains were read from a single sample in a study of T cell changes during pregnancy in multiple sclerosis. The repertoire was sequenced with immunoSEQ multiplex PCR; TCRdb's copy has only in-frame clones and lacks some. The sample yields 45,000 to 65,000 clones, approximately 93% seen once. The input for sequencing was CD8+ T cells from peripheral blood mononuclear cells, taken in the third trimester of pregnancy. These receptors originate from a female donor with multiple sclerosis, enrolled in a pregnancy study. The CDR3 runs from the conserved cysteine through the conserved F or W. The D gene is left open where the match is weak. Some rows mark clone size as missing; the rest say once, few, many or name a class of expanded clone.

clone_size | d_call | j_call | v_call | cdr3_nt | cdr3_aa
- | - | TRBJ2-1 | TRBV7-6 | TGTGCCAGCAGCTTAGAAGCTAGCTCCTACAATGAGCAGTTCTTC | CASSLEASSYNEQFF
- | TRBD2 | TRBJ2-3 | TRBV28 | TGTGCCAGCAGTACAGTGAGTTGGCTAGCGGGAGAGGGGGGCACAGATACGCAGTATTTT | CASSTVSWLAGEGGTDTQYF
- | - | TRBJ1-1 | TRBV5-4 | TGTGCCAGCAGGGGGCTCACTGAAGCTTTCTTT | CASRGLTEAFF
- | - | TRBJ1-2 | TRBV11-2 | TGTGCCAGCAGCTTAGATCGCTCGACATCCTATGGCTACACCTTC | CASSLDRSTSYGYTF
- | - | TRBJ1-2 | TRBV7-2 | TGTGCCAGCAGCCCGCGGGGCCTCATCCATGGCTACACCTTC | CASSPRGLIHGYTF
- | TRBD2 | TRBJ2-3 | TRBV19 | TGTGCCAGTAGTATTAGGCGGGAGAAAACAGATACGCAGTATTTT | CASSIRREKTDTQYF
- | - | TRBJ2-6 | TRBV6-5 | TGTGCCAGCAGTTACTCGGACTGGGCTGGGGCCAACGTCCTGACTTTC | CASSYSDWAGANVLTF
- | - | TRBJ2-7 | TRBV5-1 | TGCGCCAGCAGCTTGGAACTAAGCATCTCCTACGAGCAGTACTTC | CASSLELSISYEQYF
- | TRBD2 | TRBJ2-7 | TRBV27 | TGTGCCAGCAGTTTCTTGGCCCCGTCAAGCGGGAGGGGGGACGAGCAGTACTTC | CASSFLAPSSGRGDEQYF
- | TRBD1 | TRBJ2-7 | TRBV28 | TGTGCCATCCTCCGGGACAGGGGGCGGTACGAGCAGTACTTC | CAILRDRGRYEQYF
- | - | TRBJ1-1 | TRBV7-8 | TGTGCCAGCAGGGGAGGGGGGGAGACTGAAGCTTTCTTT | CASRGGGETEAFF
- | - | TRBJ2-3 | TRBV7-9 | TGTGCCAGCAGCTTAGGCCCCCCGGCAGGGGGGAGCACAGATACGCAGTATTTT | CASSLGPPAGGSTDTQYF
- | TRBD2 | TRBJ2-3 | TRBV7-6 | TGTGCCAGCAGCCTCGGGCTAGCGGACGTCACAGATACGCAGTATTTT | CASSLGLADVTDTQYF
- | TRBD2 | TRBJ2-7 | TRBV5-4 | TGTGCCAGCAGCTTGCGCGGGAGGCGCCCGGCCGAGCAGTACTTC | CASSLRGRRPAEQYF
few | - | TRBJ2-7 | TRBV13 | TGTGCCAGCAGCTCCCTGGGCGACGAGCAGTACTTC | CASSSLGDEQYF
- | TRBD2 | TRBJ2-1 | TRBV27 | TGTGCCAGCAGTTTTGGAGCGGGAGGAGCCGAGCAGTTCTTC | CASSFGAGGAEQFF
once | - | TRBJ1-5 | TRBV7-8 | TGTGCCAGCAGCCCCCCGGGGGGTAAGAATCAGCCCCAGCATTTT | CASSPPGGKNQPQHF
- | - | TRBJ1-5 | TRBV28 | TGTGCCAGCAGGACCCCAGATGGCGGGGTACGCAATCAGCCCCAGCATTTT | CASRTPDGGVRNQPQHF
- | - | TRBJ1-5 | TRBV13 | TGTGCCAGCAGCTATAGGACAGACAATCAGCCCCAGCATTTT | CASSYRTDNQPQHF
- | TRBD1 | TRBJ1-1 | TRBV27 | TGTGCCAGCAGTTTAACTTTCAGGGGGACAGAAGCTTTCTTT | CASSLTFRGTEAFF
- | TRBD2 | TRBJ2-1 | TRBV7-8 | TGTGCCAGCAGCCCTTGGACTAGCATAGCAAATGAGCAGTTCTTC | CASSPWTSIANEQFF
- | TRBD1 | TRBJ1-2 | TRBV27 | TGTGCCAGCAGTTTACAGGGGGCGCGGGGCTACACCTTC | CASSLQGARGYTF
- | - | TRBJ1-1 | TRBV28 | TGTGCCAGCAGTTTAGGCGGACTAAACACTGAAGCTTTCTTT | CASSLGGLNTEAFF
- | TRBD1 | TRBJ1-3 | TRBV2 | TGTGCCAGCAGTCGGACAGGGGCTGGAAACACCATATATTTT | CASSRTGAGNTIYF
- | TRBD1 | TRBJ2-7 | TRBV28 | TGTGCCAGCAGGACGGGACAGCGTAGCGAGCAGTACTTC | CASRTGQRSEQYF
- | - | TRBJ2-7 | TRBV6-5 | TGTGCCAGCAGATACAGCGACCGTCCCTACGAGCAGTACTTC | CASRYSDRPYEQYF
- | TRBD2 | TRBJ2-7 | TRBV9 | TGTGCCAGCAGCGTATCGGGACTAGCGGGCGTCGCCTACGAGCAGTACTTC | CASSVSGLAGVAYEQYF
- | TRBD2 | TRBJ2-7 | TRBV4-3 | TGCGCCAGCAGCCAAGTGTCGGGGGGGGGCTACGAGCAGTACTTC | CASSQVSGGGYEQYF
- | - | TRBJ2-5 | TRBV4-2 | TGTGCCAGCAGCCAAGCTACTCTGGGTTCAGGGTGGGAGACCCAGTACTTC | CASSQATLGSGWETQYF
- | TRBD2 | TRBJ2-7 | TRBV30 | TGTGCCTGGAGTGGGGCGGGGGGGAACGAGCAGTACTTC | CAWSGAGGNEQYF
few | - | TRBJ2-3 | TRBV9 | TGTGCCAGCAGCGTAGAGTCCGGGACTAGCACAGATACGCAGTATTTT | CASSVESGTSTDTQYF
few | - | TRBJ1-1 | TRBV6-5 | TGTGCCAGCTCAATCGGGGTGGGGAACACTGAAGCTTTCTTT | CASSIGVGNTEAFF
- | - | TRBJ2-7 | TRBV9 | TGTGCCAGCAGCTTAGGCACTGGCGGCTCCTACGAGCAGTACTTC | CASSLGTGGSYEQYF
- | TRBD1 | TRBJ1-2 | TRBV27 | TGTGCCAGCACCGGAACCGGGACAGGGTTAAACTATGGCTACACCTTC | CASTGTGTGLNYGYTF
- | TRBD2 | TRBJ2-1 | TRBV9 | TGTGCCAGCAGCTCGCAAAACCGGGACTACCCGTACAATGAGCAGTTCTTC | CASSSQNRDYPYNEQFF
- | - | TRBJ2-7 | TRBV14 | TGTGCCAGCAGCCAAGTTGAGAGATTCTACGAGCAGTACTTC | CASSQVERFYEQYF
- | - | TRBJ2-5 | TRBV7-9 | TGTGCCAGCAGCTTAGGGGGCTGGACGGAGACCCAGTACTTC | CASSLGGWTETQYF
- | TRBD1 | TRBJ1-3 | TRBV9 | TGTGCCAGCAGCGTAGATAAGGGGGCGGGAAACACCATATATTTT | CASSVDKGAGNTIYF
- | TRBD2 | TRBJ2-7 | TRBV28 | TGTGCCAGCAGTTTCAGCCTAGCGGGAGCCTACGAGCAGTACTTC | CASSFSLAGAYEQYF
- | - | TRBJ1-5 | TRBV5-4 | TGTGCCAGCAGCCATCGGGGGGCAGGTCAGCCCCAGCATTTT | CASSHRGAGQPQHF
- | TRBD1 | TRBJ1-1 | TRBV27 | TGTGCCAGCACGGACAGGGGTGGGGGCACTGAAGCTTTCTTT | CASTDRGGGTEAFF
- | - | TRBJ2-5 | TRBV7-9 | TGTGCCAGCAGCTTACCGGGATCAGTGGAGACCCAGTACTTC | CASSLPGSVETQYF
- | - | TRBJ2-2 | TRBV21-1 | TGTGCCGGCCAGACTAGCGGGGTGAACACCGGGGAGCTGTTTTTT | CAGQTSGVNTGELFF